These 24 T cell receptor beta chains came from one sample sequenced in a study of blood T cells in healthy people across ages (dated by TCRdb to about 2015). Receptors were amplified or captured by 5' RACE. The sequencing machine was an Illumina HiSeq 2500. A second roughly 6 to 12 cycle PCR used a sample-barcoded 5' primer and a J-beta primer mix. TCRdb handled the public reads itself, with Q25 trimming in fastp and clone calling in MiXCR, and kept productive beta chains. Entries are consolidated by CDR3 protein sequence, retaining the most common genes and DNA. This sample has about 940,000 distinct CDR3 sequences in its table, and around 48% of those were observed once. The leading ten clones occupy 10% to 15% of the sample. The material sequenced was blood. These receptors were taken from a man in his thirties or forties in good health.

This chain links TRBV6-2 or TRBV6-3 with TRBJ2-4; TRBD1 aligns across 7 bases. The DNA end is a closer match to TRBJ2-7, so the J assignment may be wrong. CDR3 length: 13 amino acids. From germline, CDR1 is MNHEY and CDR2 SVGEGT. The CDR3 protein is CATLGQAAYEQYF. CDR3 nucleotides: TGTGCCACCCTCGGACAGGCCGCCTACGAGCAGTACTTC.

The table lists this clonotype with many counts. The CDR3 loop reads CASSATWDSYEQYF. The CDR3, as DNA: TGTGCCAGCAGCGCCACCTGGGACAGCTACGAGCAGTACTTC. J is TRBJ2-7 and V is TRBV6-1, with 7 bases lining up with TRBD1. Germline values: CDR1 MNHNS, CDR2 SASEGT. The CDR3 covers 14 residues. Trimming removed 6 bases from V and 3 bases from J; junction bases left unmatched: 8.

V usage is TRBV4-1 and J usage is TRBJ1-5; D is unclear. V gave up 1 base and J gave up 7 bases, with 14 bases separating them. CDR1 is MGHRA, CDR2 YSYEKL, per germline. CDR3 length: 15 residues. CDR3 in amino acids: CASSQGDGGGQPQHF. The CDR3 DNA reads as TGCGCCAGCAGCCAAGGAGACGGCGGAGGACAGCCCCAGCATTTT.

This chain uses TRBV20-1 with TRBJ2-3, with unresolved D. The V and J ends lost 3 bases and 6 bases respectively, with 10 bases between them. The CDR3 is 12 amino acids. Germline values: CDR1 DFQATT, CDR2 SNEGSKA (reference sequence). The CDR3 here is CSASARDDTQYF. As DNA, the CDR3 is TGCAGTGCTAGCGCCCGTGACGATACGCAGTATTTT.

The chain recombines TRBV20-1 with TRBJ2-5, with a possible D match to TRBD1 (6 bases). The length of the CDR3 is 11 residues. V dropped 8 bases and J dropped 5 bases, with 12 bases sitting between them. Germline CDR1 DFQATT, CDR2 SNEGSKA (reference sequence). This chain's CDR3 is CSTDSYETQYF. The CDR3 region has the DNA TGCAGTACGGACAGCTACGAGACCCAGTACTTC.

The gene calls are TRBV6-5 and TRBJ1-5, with 8 bases identical to TRBD1. The CDR3 extends over 15 amino acids. Germline CDR1 and CDR2: MNHEY and SVGAGI. The ends lost 0 bases at V and 4 bases at J; junction bases unmatched: 2. The CDR3 DNA is TGTGCCAGCAGTTACTCATGGACAGGGAATCAGCCCCAGCATTTT. Translated: CASSYSWTGNQPQHF.

V gene TRBV3-1 combines with J gene TRBJ1-4; D gene ambiguous. The germline V gene encodes CDR1 LGHDT and CDR2 YNNKEL (reference sequence). This CDR3 is 14 amino acids long. V lost 6 bases and J lost 0, with 8 bases in between. The CDR3 loop reads CASREAATNEKLFF. CDR3 DNA sequence: TGTGCCAGCAGAGAGGCAGCAACTAATGAAAAACTGTTTTTT.

A single count supports this clonotype. The V gene is TRBV5-1, the J gene TRBJ2-1; possibly TRBD1 for D (6 bases). This CDR3 has 13 residues. Germline V gene sequence: CDR1 SGHRS, CDR2 YFSETQ. V lost 4 bases and J lost 7, with 12 bases in between. CDR3 nucleotides: TGCGCCAGCAGCGTACAGGGTAGGAATGAGCAGTTCTTC. Its translation is CASSVQGRNEQFF.

This clonotype was recorded a few times. The gene calls are TRBV5-1 and TRBJ2-3, with a weak D call TRBD2 (5 bases). The CDR3 is made up of 17 amino acids. CDR1 and CDR2 (germline): SGHRS, YFSETQ. Trimming stripped 3 bases from V and 4 bases from J, with 21 bases between. The CDR3 is CASSYPRVGLTPDTQYF. DNA for the CDR3: TGCGCCAGCAGCTACCCGAGGGTGGGCCTGACCCCAGATACGCAGTATTTT.

J is TRBJ2-6 and V is TRBV20-1; no firm D call. The CDR3 contains 15 residues. From germline, CDR1 is DFQATT and CDR2 SNEGSKA (reference sequence). The V gene lost 0 bases and the J gene lost 2 bases, with 8 bases spanning the gap. CDR3 in DNA: TGCAGTGCTAGAGATCTAAGGCCTGGGGCCAACGTCCTGACTTTC. As protein: CSARDLRPGANVLTF.

This chain uses TRBV4-1 with TRBJ1-2; TRBD1 agrees at 8 bases. Losses at the gene ends were 4 bases for V and 0 bases for J; bases not matched to a gene: 7. From germline, CDR1 is MGHRA and CDR2 YSYEKL. The CDR3 spans 16 residues. CDR3 nucleotide sequence: TGCGCCAGCAGCCCAAGGGGGACAGGCACTAACTATGGCTACACCTTC. Encoded protein: CASSPRGTGTNYGYTF.

Only a few counts were recorded for this clonotype. The chain couples TRBV6-6 to TRBJ2-7; D might be TRBD1 (5 bases). The V and J ends lost 8 bases and 3 bases respectively, with 14 bases between them. Germline lookup yields CDR1 MNHNY and CDR2 SVGAGI (reference sequence). The CDR3 covers 13 residues. The CDR3 nucleotides are TGTGCCAGCGCTGCAGGGTCCTACTACGAGCAGTACTTC. Its protein product is CASAAGSYYEQYF.

The chain employs TRBV20-1 and TRBJ2-7; D is unresolved. CDR1 DFQATT and CDR2 SNEGSKA come from the germline V gene (reference sequence). Trimming cost V 6 bases and J 5 bases, with 20 bases left between them. The CDR3 runs 14 residues. The CDR3 loop is CSASDPRRTNEQYF. The CDR3 region has the DNA TGCAGTGCCTCAGACCCTCGCCGTACCAACGAGCAGTACTTC.

The J gene is TRBJ2-3, the V gene TRBV11-3, with 9 bases lining up with TRBD2. This CDR3 comprises 16 residues. The V gene's germline CDR1 is SGHNT and CDR2 YENEEA. V shed 5 bases and J 1 base; nucleotides not matched to a gene: 7. The CDR3 loop reads CASSPAGGRGTDTQYF. Here the CDR3 DNA reads TGTGCCAGCAGCCCCGCGGGGGGGCGAGGCACAGATACGCAGTATTTT.

This chain links TRBV29-1 with TRBJ1-4, with D possibly matching TRBD1 (5 bases). Looked up from germline, CDR1 is SQVTM and CDR2 is ANQGSEA. V was trimmed by 6 bases and J by 3 bases, leaving 11 bases between them. The CDR3 totals 13 residues. The CDR3 DNA reads TGCAGCGTGGGCATGGGGGCTAATGAAAAACTGTTTTTT. Protein product: CSVGMGANEKLFF.

This clonotype was counted only a few times. The rearrangement joins TRBV6-6 to TRBJ2-7; a possible D gene is TRBD1 (6 bases). V was cut by 2 bases and J by 1 base, with 9 bases left in between. Germline V gene sequence: CDR1 MNHNY, CDR2 SVGAGI (reference sequence). The CDR3 contains 14 residues. The CDR3 sequence is CASSYGQSSYEQYF. In nucleotides, the CDR3 is TGTGCCAGCAGTTACGGACAGTCATCCTACGAGCAGTACTTC.

V is TRBV10-3 and J is TRBJ2-6, with D unclear. Trimming cost V 5 bases and J 0 bases, with 8 bases left between them. The CDR3 length is 15 residues. Per the germline V gene, CDR1 is ENHRY and CDR2 is SYGVKD. The CDR3 DNA follows: TGTGCCATCAGTACTCTAGGCTCTGGGGCCAACGTCCTGACTTTC. This sequence encodes CAISTLGSGANVLTF.

J is TRBJ1-2 and V is TRBV14; tentative D call: TRBD1 (5 bases). Germline loops: CDR1 SGHDN, CDR2 FVKESK. CDR3 size: 14 residues. Deletions cut 1 base from V and 4 bases from J, with 10 bases between. CDR3 coding DNA: TGTGCCAGCAGCCAAGGAGGGGTAGGCTATGGCTACACCTTC. Translated, it gives CASSQGGVGYGYTF.

This clonotype was seen a handful of times. The chain couples TRBV29-1 to TRBJ2-7; D unclear. This CDR3 spans 11 amino acids. Per germline, CDR1 SQVTM and CDR2 ANQGSEA. With 4 bases removed from V and 3 bases from J, the gap between germline ends came to 7 bases. DNA of the CDR3: TGCAGCGTTGTAGAAGACTACGAGCAGTACTTC. Residues: CSVVEDYEQYF.

V and J are TRBV4-2 and TRBJ1-6; no definite D call. Trimming left V 0 bases short and J 8 bases short, with 8 bases between. This CDR3 is 14 amino acids long. Germline-derived CDR1 and CDR2 are LGHNA and YNFKEQ. CDR3 coding DNA: TGTGCCAGCAGCCAAGACGGAAGGGATTCACCCCTCCACTTT. Its protein is CASSQDGRDSPLHF.

This chain links TRBV6-5 with TRBJ2-3; 8 nucleotides align to TRBD2. The CDR3 consists of 13 residues. Germline lookup yields CDR1 MNHEY and CDR2 SVGAGI. V trimming: 8 bases; J trimming: 14 bases; junction bases outside the gene matches: 15. The CDR3 protein is CASSQREHRDAYF. Written as DNA, the CDR3 is TGTGCCAGCTCACAGCGGGAGCACAGAGACGCGTATTTT.

The rearrangement uses TRBV4-1 and TRBJ1-2; maybe TRBD1 (6 bases). Looked up from germline, CDR1 is MGHRA and CDR2 is YSYEKL. This CDR3 has 16 residues. V lost 7 bases and J 2 bases, leaving 20 bases between the germline ends. The CDR3 loop is CASNLSFTGRNYGYTF. The CDR3 region has the DNA TGCGCCAGCAACCTATCCTTCACAGGGCGGAACTATGGCTACACCTTC.

The V and J genes are TRBV28 and TRBJ1-2, with 11 bases identical to TRBD1. This CDR3 has 15 residues. The J segment lost 4 bases and the V segment lost 6 bases, leaving 7 bases of the junction unmatched. Germline V gene lookup returns CDR1 MDHEN and CDR2 SYDVKM. CDR3 DNA: TGTGCCAGCAGCCACCGGGACAGGGGGGTCTATGGCTACACCTTC. It yields the protein CASSHRDRGVYGYTF.

The chain uses TRBV3-1 and TRBJ2-5; D possibly corresponds to TRBD1 (5 bases). The J call may be mistaken, given a closer DNA end match to TRBJ2-7. Germline V gene lookup returns CDR1 LGHDT and CDR2 YNNKEL (reference sequence). The CDR3 length is 14 residues. CDR3 nucleotide sequence: TGTGCCAGCAGCCACGGAGAAGGGGCCCACGAGCAGTACTTC. Protein sequence: CASSHGEGAHEQYF.